This T cell receptor (beta chain) is drawn from a study of T cells in Graves' hyperthyroidism and ophthalmopathy. The TCR beta CDR3 regions underwent amplification using RNA transcripts as the source. The HTBI primer set served for first-round RT-PCR of the TCR CDR3. A single record per CDR3 protein comes from TCRdb applying MiXCR to the multiplex PCR reads. The data show some 350,000 distinct CDR3 sequences, under 20% seen once. V gave up 6 bases and J gave up 1 base; unmatched junction bases: 10. The CDR3 runs to 16 residues. Germline V gene sequence: CDR1 MNHNS, CDR2 SASEGT. Study-level points and caveats: Ophthalmopathy was distinguished from stable hyperthyroidism by 13 V-J signatures.

The authors deemed Graves' hyperthyroidism stable absent ophthalmopathy progression within 18 months. Reasons for excluding patients were uncontrolled infection, other autoimmune disease, pregnancy or lactation. Note on this clonotype: Its antigen is not identified.

This TCR was sampled from a woman between 18 and 29 years old with Graves' hyperthyroidism. The sequenced sample was blood. V is TRBV6-1 and J is TRBJ1-1; 8 nucleotides agree with TRBD1. The CDR3 bases are TGTGCCAGCAGGGTCGACCTTACAGGGGGGAACACTGAAGCTTTCTTT. Translated, it gives CASRVDLTGGNTEAFF.